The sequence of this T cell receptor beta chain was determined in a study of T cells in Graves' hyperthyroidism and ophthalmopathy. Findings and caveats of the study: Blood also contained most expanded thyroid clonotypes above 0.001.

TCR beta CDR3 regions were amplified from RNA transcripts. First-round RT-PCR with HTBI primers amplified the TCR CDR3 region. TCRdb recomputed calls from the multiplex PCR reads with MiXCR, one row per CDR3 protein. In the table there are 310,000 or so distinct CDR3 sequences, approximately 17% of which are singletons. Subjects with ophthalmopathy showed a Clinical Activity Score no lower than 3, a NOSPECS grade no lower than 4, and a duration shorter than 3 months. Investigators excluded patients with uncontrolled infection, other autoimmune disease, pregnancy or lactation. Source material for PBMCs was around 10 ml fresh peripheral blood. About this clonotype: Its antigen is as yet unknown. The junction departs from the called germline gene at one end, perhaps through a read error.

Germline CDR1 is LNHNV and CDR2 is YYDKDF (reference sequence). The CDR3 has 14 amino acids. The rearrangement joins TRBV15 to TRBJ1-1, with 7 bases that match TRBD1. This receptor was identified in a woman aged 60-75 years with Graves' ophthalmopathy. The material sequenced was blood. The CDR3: CATSTDRRNTETFF. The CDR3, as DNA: TGTGCCACCAGCACGGACAGGAGGAACACTGAAACTTTCTTT.